This is a list of T cell receptor beta chains from one sample in a study of OX40 agonist ivuxolimab in advanced cancers. Libraries were prepared by immunoSEQ multiplex PCR; TCRdb keeps only in-frame clonotypes and omits some of them. The sample shows about 58,000 clones, around 84% of them seen only once. The sample was CD4+ or CD8+ T cells sorted from blood, taken in a trial of the OX40 agonist ivuxolimab. The receptors derive from an adult with an advanced solid tumor such as melanoma, head and neck, liver or kidney cancer. Each CDR3 is given with its conserved first and last residue. D genes are given only for firm matches. Only some rows state a clone size, as once, few, many or a class for expanded clones.

>NA|NA|TRBV7-6|TRBJ1-1
TGTGCCAGCAGCTCCCAGATAGGGTTGGGGACTGAAGCTTTCTTT
CASSSQIGLGTEAFF
>NA|TRBD1|TRBV19|TRBJ2-3
TGTGCCAGTAGTGGACAGGGGGCTACAACAGATACGCAGTATTTT
CASSGQGATTDTQYF
>NA|TRBD2|TRBV7-2|TRBJ2-5
TGTGCCAGCAGCTTAGCGGGGACTAGCGGGGGCCCCCAAGAGACCCAGTACTTC
CASSLAGTSGGPQETQYF
>NA|TRBD1|TRBV5-6|TRBJ1-4
TGTGCCAGCAGTTACATGACAGGGGTTGGTGAAAAACTGTTTTTT
CASSYMTGVGEKLFF
>NA|NA|TRBV30|TRBJ2-5
TGTGCCTGGAGTGCCGGGCTAGAAGAGACCCAGTACTTC
CAWSAGLEETQYF
>NA|TRBD1|TRBV5-1|TRBJ1-2
TGCGCCAGCAGCTTGGTGACAGGGGCTGGCTACACCTTC
CASSLVTGAGYTF
>NA|TRBD1|TRBV5-5|TRBJ1-2
TGTGCCAGCAGCCTGGGACAGGGTAGCGGCTACACCTTC
CASSLGQGSGYTF
>NA|TRBD1|TRBV5-1|TRBJ1-3
TGCGCCAGCAGCTCGGGACAGTCAGCCGGAAACACCATATATTTT
CASSSGQSAGNTIYF
>NA|NA|TRBV5-8|TRBJ1-2
TGTGCCAGCAGCTTGGCCCCGGGCTATGGCTACACCTTC
CASSLAPGYGYTF
>NA|TRBD1|TRBV6-1|TRBJ1-1
TGTGCCACCACTACTCGACAGGGGGTGAACACTGAAGCTTTCTTT
CATTTRQGVNTEAFF
>once|TRBD2|TRBV5-6|TRBJ2-5
TGTGCCAGCAGCTTTCGGGGGGGGCAAGAGACCCAGTACTTC
CASSFRGGQETQYF
>NA|NA|TRBV5-4|TRBJ2-7
TGTGCCAGCAGCCAGTGGGGGGGCCGGGACACATCCTACGAGCAGTACTTC
CASSQWGGRDTSYEQYF
>NA|NA|TRBV4-1|TRBJ1-1
TGCGCCAGCAGCCAAGAACCGGCTTTGAACACTGAAGCTTTCTTT
CASSQEPALNTEAFF
>NA|TRBD2|TRBV18|TRBJ2-5
TGTGCCAGTGGACTAGCGGGGGGACAAGAGACCCAGTACTTC
CASGLAGGQETQYF
>once|NA|TRBV7-2|TRBJ2-5
TGTGCCAGCAGCTTAGCTGGGGGGCTAGAGACCCAGTACTTC
CASSLAGGLETQYF
>NA|NA|TRBV30|TRBJ1-2
TGTGCCTGCCCGCCTCGAGGGGGGGTTAACTATGGCTACACCTTC
CACPPRGGVNYGYTF
>NA|TRBD1|TRBV6-5|TRBJ1-2
TGTGCCAGCAGTTACCTCGGGACAGAGGATAACTATGGCTACACCTTC
CASSYLGTEDNYGYTF
>NA|TRBD2|TRBV19|TRBJ2-1
TGTGCCAGTACCCCCGCGGGCCTAGCGGGGGGGCTTTCCCAAGAGCAGTTCTTC
CASTPAGLAGGLSQEQFF
>NA|TRBD1|TRBV7-8|TRBJ1-6
TGTGCCAGCAGCTTAGAGTTTTTGACAGGGGGTAATTCACCCCTCCACTTT
CASSLEFLTGGNSPLHF
>NA|NA|TRBV5-1|TRBJ1-1
TGCGCCAGCAGCCTCTCCAACGACAGAATAACTGAAGCTTTCTTT
CASSLSNDRITEAFF
>NA|TRBD2|TRBV11-3|TRBJ2-1
TGTGCCAGCAGCTTAGCCGGGGGGGCCGTCAATGAGCAGTTCTTC
CASSLAGGAVNEQFF
>NA|NA|TRBV7-2|TRBJ1-2
TGTGCCAGCAGCCCTGAGCCCGCTAACTATGGCTACACCTTC
CASSPEPANYGYTF
>NA|NA|TRBV5-1|TRBJ1-1
TGCGCCAGCAGCTTGGGGTCTACCGGGGGGCAGCGCACTGAAGCTTTCTTT
CASSLGSTGGQRTEAFF
>NA|NA|TRBV18|TRBJ1-5
TGTGCCAGCTCACCAAGGGGAGGGAGCAATCAGCCCCAGCATTTT
CASSPRGGSNQPQHF
>once|TRBD1|TRBV7-4|TRBJ2-7
TGTGCCAGCAGCTTAAATGGGACAGGGGCCGAGCAGTACTTC
CASSLNGTGAEQYF
>NA|NA|TRBV4-1|TRBJ1-2
TGCGCCAGCAGCCAAGATTGGGGGATTAACTATGGCTACACCTTC
CASSQDWGINYGYTF
>NA|NA|TRBV18|TRBJ1-1
TGTGCCAGCTCACTCAGGGGTGATGAAGCTTTCTTT
CASSLRGDEAFF
>NA|TRBD1|TRBV5-1|TRBJ2-7
TGCGCCAGCAGCGACGGACAGGGCGCGACTCTCTCCGAGCAGTACTTC
CASSDGQGATLSEQYF
>NA|NA|TRBV5-1|TRBJ1-5
TGCGCCAGCAGCTTGGGGGGAAGTAGCAATCAGCCCCAGCATTTT
CASSLGGSSNQPQHF
>NA|NA|TRBV29-1|TRBJ1-5
TGCAGCGTTGATCAGGTTAGCAATCAGCCCCAGCATTTT
CSVDQVSNQPQHF
>NA|NA|TRBV19|TRBJ2-5
TGTGCCAGTAGACTACAGGGAGGGACCCAGTACTTC
CASRLQGGTQYF
>NA|NA|TRBV6-1|TRBJ1-4
TGTGCCAGCCGGCAAGGGACCGAAAAACTGTTTTTT
CASRQGTEKLFF
>NA|NA|TRBV5-5|TRBJ1-1
TGTGCCAGCAGCTTACTCCCGGACAAGAACACTGAAGCTTTCTTT
CASSLLPDKNTEAFF
>NA|NA|TRBV2|TRBJ1-2
TGTGCCAGCATGGCGGGGGGGCGATATGGCTACACCTTC
CASMAGGRYGYTF
>NA|NA|TRBV2|TRBJ2-2
TGTGCCAGCAGGAGGACAGTCACCGGGGAGCTGTTTTTT
CASRRTVTGELFF
>NA|TRBD1|TRBV19|TRBJ1-5
TGTGCCAGTAGTATCTCGTGGACAGGGAATCAGCCCCAGCATTTT
CASSISWTGNQPQHF
>NA|NA|TRBV5-6|TRBJ1-5
TGTGCCAGCAGCTTGGGGTTTGGCAATCAGCCCCAGCATTTT
CASSLGFGNQPQHF
>NA|NA|TRBV11-2|TRBJ1-5
TGTGCCAGCAGCTTAGAAGGGGTGGGCAATCAGCCCCAGCATTTT
CASSLEGVGNQPQHF